The 13 T cell receptor beta chains below all came from one sample that was sequenced in a study of OX40 agonist ivuxolimab in advanced cancers. Profiling relied on immunoSEQ multiplex PCR, and the TCRdb table lists in-frame clones only, not all of them. The profile shows 20,000 to 25,000 clones, 84% of them singletons. This specimen consisted of CD4+ or CD8+ T cells sorted from blood, obtained in a trial of the OX40 agonist ivuxolimab. These TCRs come from an adult with an advanced solid tumor such as melanoma, head and neck, liver or kidney cancer.

Details on this clone: The sample has other DNA sequences that encode this CDR3 too. This chain links TRBV27 with TRBJ1-6, with D possibly being TRBD1 (5 bases). Per germline, CDR1 MNHEY and CDR2 SMNVEV (reference sequence). This CDR3 region has 12 residues. V was shortened by 6 bases and J by 6 bases, with 6 bases between the two germline ends. CDR3 in DNA: TGTGCCAGCAGGACAGCTAATTCACCCCTCCACTTT. Amino acids: CASRTANSPLHF.

This clone is a singleton in its sample. The rearrangement joins TRBV27 to TRBJ2-1; tentative D call: TRBD2 (6 bases). Looked up from germline, CDR1 is MNHEY and CDR2 is SMNVEV (reference sequence). V was clipped by 7 bases and J by 7 bases, with 20 bases between them. The CDR3 sequence is 15 residues long. This chain's CDR3 is CASTLSPMGRNEQFF. CDR3 nucleotide sequence: TGTGCCAGCACGCTGTCCCCTATGGGGAGGAATGAGCAGTTCTTC.

The chain carries TRBV28 and TRBJ2-2; 7 bases align to TRBD2. The CDR3 is 15 amino acids. Losses at the gene ends were 1 base for V and 5 bases for J; bases not matched to a gene: 4. Germline values: CDR1 MDHEN, CDR2 SYDVKM. The CDR3 sequence: CASSLFALATGELFF. CDR3 bases: TGTGCCAGCAGTTTATTCGCACTAGCGACCGGGGAGCTGTTTTTT. Full variable domain (remainder filled in from reference TRBV28 and TRBJ2-2): DVKVTQSSRYLVKRTGEKVFLECVQDMDHENMFWYRQDPGLGLRLIYFSYDVKMKEKGDIPEGYSVSREKKERFSLILESASTNQTSMYLCASSLFALATGELFFGEGSRLTVL.

This chain joins TRBV10-3 and TRBJ2-1; D remains unclear. Germline loops: CDR1 ENHRY, CDR2 SYGVKD. CDR3 length equals 12 residues. The ends were cut back, 2 bases at V and 8 bases at J, with 7 bases in the middle. CDR3 sequence reads: CAISEPLYEQFF. CDR3 DNA: TGTGCCATCAGTGAGCCTTTATATGAGCAGTTCTTC.

About this clone: An end of the junction differs from the germline gene, which may be a read error. The CDR3: CASSQQGASTDTRYF. In nucleotides, the CDR3 is TGTGCCAGCAGTCAACAGGGGGCCAGCACAGATACGCGGTATTTT. The V call is TRBV6-5, the J call TRBJ2-3; TRBD1 matches at 9 bases. CDR3 length: 15 residues. CDR1 is MNHEY, CDR2 SVGAGI, per germline.

This clone was counted once. This chain links TRBV7-9 with TRBJ1-2; 7 positions agree with TRBD1. The germline gives CDR1 SEHNR, CDR2 FQNEAQ (reference sequence). V dropped 2 bases and J dropped 5; count of bases not matched to a gene: 8. This CDR3 has 15 amino acids. CDR3 loop: CASSLMPGGTYGYTF. Written as DNA, the CDR3 is TGTGCCAGCAGCTTAATGCCAGGGGGGACTTATGGCTACACCTTC.

The J gene is TRBJ2-1, the V gene TRBV10-2, with 9 bases fitting TRBD2. Germline-derived CDR1 and CDR2 are WSHSY and SAAADI. This CDR3 comprises 20 residues. V lost 0 bases to trimming and J lost 8 bases; unmatched junction nucleotides: 20. CDR3 DNA sequence: TGCGCCAGCAGTGAGTCGAGGGCTAGCGGGATTTGGGGAGGATTGGATGAGCAGTTCTTC. Its translation is CASSESRASGIWGGLDEQFF.

The V call is TRBV27, the J call TRBJ2-3, with D unclear. The germline V gene encodes CDR1 MNHEY and CDR2 SMNVEV (reference sequence). The ends were cut back, 0 bases at V and 2 bases at J, with 6 bases in the middle. The CDR3 totals 14 residues. DNA of the CDR3: TGTGCCAGCAGTTTATCGGCAGACACAGATACGCAGTATTTT. It is translated as CASSLSADTDTQYF.

This chain uses TRBV27 with TRBJ1-1; D is unresolved. Germline CDR1 is MNHEY and CDR2 is SMNVEV (reference sequence). The germline V and J ends were trimmed by 5 bases and 1 base, with 8 bases remaining between them. The CDR3 consists of 13 residues. CDR3 protein: CASSPGPNTEAFF. The CDR3 coding sequence is TGTGCCAGCAGTCCAGGACCGAACACTGAAGCTTTCTTT.

The rearrangement joins TRBV6-5 to TRBJ2-1, with TRBD2 as a possible D gene (6 bases). This CDR3 region has 16 residues. V lost 0 bases, J lost 1 base, and 10 bases lay in between. Germline CDR1 and CDR2: MNHEY and SVGAGI. CDR3 amino acids: CASSYSSGGSYNEQFF. The CDR3 region has the DNA TGTGCCAGCAGTTACTCGTCCGGGGGATCCTACAATGAGCAGTTCTTC.

The chain carries TRBV5-6 and TRBJ2-3, with TRBD2 matching over 8 bases. V dropped 3 bases and J dropped 4; count of bases not matched to a gene: 7. CDR1 and CDR2 from the germline V gene are SGHDT and YYEEEE. The CDR3 totals 15 residues. The CDR3 sequence is CASSSTSAGADTQYF. The CDR3 bases are TGTGCCAGCAGCTCGACTAGCGCGGGGGCAGATACGCAGTATTTT.

The chain employs TRBV28 and TRBJ2-7, with TRBD2 as a possible D gene (5 bases). The V gene lost 7 bases and the J gene lost 0 bases, with 10 bases spanning the gap. In germline, CDR1 is MDHEN, CDR2 SYDVKM. The CDR3 length is 13 residues. The DNA of the CDR3 is TGTGCCAGCACCAGGACTCTCTCCTACGAGCAGTACTTC. Its protein is CASTRTLSYEQYF.

This clone showed up just a few times. CDR3 in amino acids: CSVETGGSGNTIYF. The DNA of the CDR3 is TGCAGCGTTGAAACAGGGGGCTCTGGAAACACCATATATTTT. The rearrangement joins TRBV29-1 to TRBJ1-3, with 8 bases aligning to TRBD1. This CDR3 has 14 residues. J lost 0 bases, V lost 2 bases, and 0 bases had no gene match. Germline V gene lookup returns CDR1 SQVTM and CDR2 ANQGSEA.